This T cell receptor beta chain emerged from a study of T cells in Graves' hyperthyroidism and ophthalmopathy (dated by TCRdb to between 2017 and 2020). Background on the whole study: Peripheral blood was sampled at the time of initial diagnosis, prior to any treatment. The paper reports TCR Vbeta CDR3 sequencing of more than 120 peripheral blood samples: over 40 ophthalmopathy, fewer than 80 hyperthyroidism and roughly 17 progressor patients. TCR V-J signatures able to tell the groups apart were searched for in a discovery cohort of 90 to 100 patients, of whom 40 to 45 had Graves' ophthalmopathy and 57 had stable Graves' hyperthyroidism. In about 6 Graves' hyperthyroidism patients, the study also compared T-cell repertoires from thyroid tissue with T-cell repertoires from blood. Whether ophthalmopathy could be predicted prospectively was tested in an independent validation cohort made up of approximately 19 hyperthyroidism patients plus 17 patients who later progressed to ophthalmopathy. For training and testing, the 95 to 100 patients in the discovery cohort were randomly divided in a 7:3 ratio. Once sampling was done, hyperthyroidism patients were given methimazole at a starting dose of 30 mg daily, whereas ophthalmopathy patients were given high-dose intravenous methylprednisolone.

From the cysteine up to the phenylalanine, the CDR3 has a length of 16 residues. Only the CDR3 DNA stays, 48 bases, in frame from base 1. V and J are truncated by 0 bases and 0 bases respectively, leaving an intervening sequence of 12 bases. CDR1 is given as DFQATT and CDR2 as SNEGSKA, both from the germline V gene (reference sequence). TCR beta CDR3 regions were amplified from RNA transcripts. The TCR CDR3 was subjected to a first round of RT-PCR using the HTBI primer set and the Qiagen OneStep RT-PCR kit. A second multiplex PCR round built the libraries, followed by size selection and purification. The libraries were sequenced on an Illumina HiSeq2000 using paired-end 100 bp reads. The original methods were these. SOAPnuke was used to process the raw data, removing reads that contained adapters or uncalled bases, had a mean Phred below 15, or lacked an exact match to the constant primer or identifier. COPE v1.2.5 was used to merge high-quality paired reads, and clonotypes were defined as unique nucleotide sequences. MiTCR v1.1 was used to align the clonotypes against IMGT TRBV, TRBD and TRBJ reference segments. The analysis included only V-J combinations with a frequency above 0.0001, which together covered over 98% of the repertoires. The TCS score was defined as F50 (clonal expansion) divided by E x V (chaos), with BLOSUM62-based TCRdist calculated between CDR3 peptides within each V-J. Welch's t-statistics and random forest reduced 500 to 550 V-J features to under 15, which were used in a naive Bayes classifier (R e1071). The raw public reads went through TCRdb reprocessing: fastp at Q25, MiXCR clone calling, in-frame beta chains kept. Each record represents a unique CDR3 protein, reported with the most common genes and DNA among its rows. The V and J calls reflect TCRdb's pipeline rather than the authors' work. The sample table shows about 600,000 distinct CDR3 sequences, and around 15% are seen once. The ten biggest clones cover 2.5% to 4% of the sample.

Results and caveats for the whole study, not just this receptor: A model built on a 13 V-J signature distinguished ophthalmopathy from stable hyperthyroidism, reaching around 88% sensitivity and under 84% specificity in cross-validation and 80%/75% in testing. Sample size was not statistically predetermined, and investigators were not blinded to group allocation. Most expanded thyroid clonotypes (frequency above 0.001) were also detected in blood, a finding suggesting that blood repertoires may reflect thyroid immune responses. During validation, the model predicted progression to ophthalmopathy a median of about 5.9 months ahead of onset, with approximately 70% sensitivity and 72.22% specificity.

Ophthalmopathy patients had moderately to severely active disease, Clinical Activity Score of at least 3, NOSPECS grade of at least 4, and duration under 3 months. The study excluded patients with uncontrolled infections, other autoimmune diseases, pregnancy or lactation. Diagnoses relied on clinical symptoms, serum thyroxine and TRAb, thyroid ultrasound and orbital computed tomography. Ficoll-Paque density gradient centrifugation was used to isolate PBMCs from 10 ml of fresh peripheral blood. Total RNA was extracted with Trizol reagent, and quality was checked on an Agilent 2100 Bioanalyzer. To note about this clonotype: Its binding antigen is unknown. Base qualities were left out, and no much larger clone turns up one base away.

The sequenced sample consisted of blood. The source is a middle-aged woman with Graves' ophthalmopathy. This chain is built from TRBV20-1 and TRBJ1-5; TRBD1 is perhaps the D gene, given 6 matching bases. The CDR3 region reads CSARDGQQHSNQPQHF. At the DNA level, the sequence is TGCAGTGCTAGAGACGGACAGCAGCATAGCAATCAGCCCCAGCATTTT.